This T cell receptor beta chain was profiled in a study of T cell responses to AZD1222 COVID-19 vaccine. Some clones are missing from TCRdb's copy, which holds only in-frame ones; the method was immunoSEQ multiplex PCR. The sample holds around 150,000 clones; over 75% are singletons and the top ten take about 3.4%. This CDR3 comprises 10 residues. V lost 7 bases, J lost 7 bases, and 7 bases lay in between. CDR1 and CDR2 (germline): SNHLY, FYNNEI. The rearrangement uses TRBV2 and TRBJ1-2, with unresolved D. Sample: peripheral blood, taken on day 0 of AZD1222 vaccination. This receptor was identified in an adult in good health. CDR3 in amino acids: CASIGGGYTF. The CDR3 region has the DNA TGTGCCAGCATTGGTGGTGGCTACACCTTC.